The 18 T cell receptor beta chains below all came from one sample that was sequenced in a study of CD8 T cells in cerebrospinal fluid in Alzheimer's disease. TCRdb reprocessed the 10x single-cell sequencing reads, keeping one entry per CDR3 protein, no DNA. This specimen shows more than 1,000 distinct CDR3 sequences; the ten leading clones hold about 10%. The sample consisted of cerebrospinal fluid. The origin of the receptors is a human donor with mild cognitive impairment.

Considering frequency, this clonotype is medium-sized (0.01 to 0.1%). V and J are TRBV20-1 and TRBJ1-4; there is no DNA to check the TCRdb D call of TRBD1. CDR1 is DFQATT, CDR2 SNEGSKA, per germline (reference sequence). CDR3 length: 14 residues. The CDR3 protein is CSALGQGSNEKLFF.

This clonotype is medium-sized by frequency. V is TRBV6-5 and J is TRBJ2-2; TCRdb's D call of TRBD1 is untestable without DNA. CDR3 length equals 18 residues. Per the germline V gene, CDR1 is MNHEY and CDR2 is SVGAGI. This chain's CDR3 is CASSDPPGTGFSTGELFF.

This clonotype is deemed large by its frequency. The rearrangement links TRBV9 to TRBJ2-5; TCRdb selects TRBD1, and the lack of DNA leaves this call unchecked. In germline, CDR1 is SGDLS, CDR2 YYNGEE. The CDR3 is made up of 16 amino acids. The CDR3 spells CASSLTTDRAQETQYF.

This clonotype is classed as medium-sized by frequency. The gene calls are TRBV20-1 and TRBJ2-5. Germline CDR1 reads DFQATT; CDR2 reads SNEGSKA (reference sequence). CDR3 length: 12 residues. The CDR3 sequence is CSLERPGETQYF.

By frequency, this clonotype is medium-sized. This chain connects TRBV3-1 to TRBJ2-3. This CDR3 comprises 13 residues. Per the germline V gene, CDR1 is LGHDT and CDR2 is YNNKEL (reference sequence). The chain's CDR3 is CASSQDLPDTQYF.

The chain recombines TRBV7-8 with TRBJ2-7. The CDR3 contains 11 residues. CDR1 is SGHVS, CDR2 FQNEAQ, per germline. CDR3 in amino acids: CASSIRYEQYF.

By frequency, this clonotype registers large. The rearrangement uses TRBV11-2 and TRBJ1-3; checking the TCRdb D call of TRBD1 is not possible without DNA. This CDR3 is 15 amino acids long. The germline V gene has CDR1 SGHAT and CDR2 FQNNGV. Here the CDR3 reads CASSRTGDPGNTIYF.

Measured by frequency, this clonotype is medium-sized. The chain links TRBV9 to TRBJ1-1. The CDR3 extends over 16 amino acids. The germline V gene has CDR1 SGDLS and CDR2 YYNGEE. The CDR3 here is CASSEGTDGIDTEAFF.

This clonotype is medium-sized by frequency. This chain uses TRBV6-6 with TRBJ1-3. From germline, CDR1 is MNHNY and CDR2 SVGAGI (reference sequence). The length of the CDR3 is 16 residues. CDR3 in amino acids: CASSYWGTASGNTIYF.

According to its frequency, this clonotype is medium-sized. The chain recombines TRBV6-5 with TRBJ2-3; TCRdb's D gene call, TRBD2, goes unchecked for lack of DNA. CDR3 length: 17 residues. Germline V gene lookup returns CDR1 MNHEY and CDR2 SVGAGI. This CDR3 is CASSYSGTSGGADTQYF.

This clonotype registers medium-sized by frequency. The chain has TRBV12-3 or TRBV12-4 and TRBJ1-2; TCRdb's assignment of TRBD1 cannot be checked, as there is no DNA. The CDR3 loop spans 16 amino acids. CDR3 in amino acids: CASSLGAGQGVSGYTF.

Frequency places this clonotype as large. V usage is TRBV21-1 and J usage is TRBJ2-7; TCRdb designates TRBD1, a call that cannot be tested without DNA. TRBV21-1 is designated a pseudogene. The CDR3 has 14 amino acids. The CDR3: CASSNETGWCEQYF.

Judged by frequency, this clonotype is medium-sized. This chain joins TRBV10-3 and TRBJ1-5. CDR3 length: 13 residues. Germline-derived CDR1 and CDR2 are ENHRY and SYGVKD. The CDR3 protein is CARREGLDQPQHF.

By frequency, this clonotype registers medium-sized (0.01 to 0.1%). CDR3 amino acids: CASSHTNNSPLHF. V gene TRBV6-1 combines with J gene TRBJ1-6. Per germline, CDR1 MNHNS and CDR2 SASEGT. The CDR3 loop spans 13 amino acids.

By frequency, this clonotype registers medium-sized. The chain links TRBV20-1 to TRBJ2-2; the TRBD2 assignment by TCRdb is unverifiable without DNA. Germline CDR1 reads DFQATT; CDR2 reads SNEGSKA (reference sequence). The CDR3 covers 15 residues. The CDR3 sequence: CSAPRPAGGTGELFF.

This clonotype is labeled large (0.1 to 1%) based on frequency. The gene calls are TRBV2 and TRBJ2-2. The germline V gene encodes CDR1 SNHLY and CDR2 FYNNEI. The CDR3 is 14 amino acids. CDR3 loop: CASSEAPSLGELFF. Full variable domain (remainder filled in from reference TRBV2 and TRBJ2-2): EPEVTQTPSHQVTQMGQEVILRCVPISNHLYFYWYRQILGQKVEFLVSFYNNEISEKSEIFDDQFSVERPDGSNFTLKIRSTKLEDSAMYFCASSEAPSLGELFFGEGSRLTVL.

This clonotype is classed as medium-sized by frequency. This sequence joins TRBV12-3 or TRBV12-4 and TRBJ2-3. The CDR3 sequence is 14 residues long. The CDR3 is CASSRNLAQDTQYF.

This clonotype shows up as medium-sized (0.01 to 0.1%) by frequency. The CDR3: CASSLDMRYNEQFF. This chain uses TRBV11-2 with TRBJ2-1. Germline V gives CDR1 SGHAT, CDR2 FQNNGV. The CDR3 runs 14 residues.